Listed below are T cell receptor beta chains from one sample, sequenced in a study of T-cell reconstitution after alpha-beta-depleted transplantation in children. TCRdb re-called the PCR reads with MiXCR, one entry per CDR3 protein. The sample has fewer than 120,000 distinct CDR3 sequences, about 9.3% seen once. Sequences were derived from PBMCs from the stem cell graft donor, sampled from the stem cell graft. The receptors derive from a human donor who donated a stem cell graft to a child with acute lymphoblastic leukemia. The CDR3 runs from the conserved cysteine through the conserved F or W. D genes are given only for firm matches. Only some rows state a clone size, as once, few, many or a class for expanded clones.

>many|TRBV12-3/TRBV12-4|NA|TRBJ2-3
CASSIYGAGPTDTQYF
TGTGCCAGCAGTATTTATGGCGCAGGGCCCACAGATACGCAGTATTTT
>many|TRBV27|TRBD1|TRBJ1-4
CASSLTGTGPEKLFF
TGTGCCAGCAGCTTAACCGGGACAGGACCCGAAAAACTGTTTTTT
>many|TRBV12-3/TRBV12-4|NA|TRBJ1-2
CASTLAGGTNYGYTF
TGTGCCAGTACTCTCGCCGGCGGGACTAACTATGGCTACACCTTC
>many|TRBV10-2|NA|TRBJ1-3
CASSENNGNTIYF
TGCGCCAGCAGTGAAAACAACGGAAACACCATATATTTT
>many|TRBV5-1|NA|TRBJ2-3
CASSSEEPGPTDTQYF
TGCGCCAGCAGCTCAGAGGAGCCGGGCCCCACAGATACGCAGTATTTT
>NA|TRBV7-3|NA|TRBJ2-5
CASSRTVGETQYF
TGTGCCAGCAGCCGGACAGTTGGGGAGACCCAGTACTTC
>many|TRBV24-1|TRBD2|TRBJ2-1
CATSDFVGGSPNNEQFF
TGTGCCACCAGTGATTTTGTGGGCGGGAGTCCCAACAATGAGCAGTTCTTC
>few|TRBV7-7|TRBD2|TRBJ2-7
CASSSGRGYEQYF
TGTGCTAGCAGCAGCGGGAGGGGTTACGAGCAGTACTTC
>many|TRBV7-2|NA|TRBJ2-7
CASTLAYEQYF
TGTGCCAGCACATTGGCTTACGAGCAGTACTTC
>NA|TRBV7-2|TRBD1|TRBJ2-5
CASSSSPGQGETQYF
TGTGCCAGCAGCTCCTCTCCGGGACAGGGGGAGACCCAGTACTTC